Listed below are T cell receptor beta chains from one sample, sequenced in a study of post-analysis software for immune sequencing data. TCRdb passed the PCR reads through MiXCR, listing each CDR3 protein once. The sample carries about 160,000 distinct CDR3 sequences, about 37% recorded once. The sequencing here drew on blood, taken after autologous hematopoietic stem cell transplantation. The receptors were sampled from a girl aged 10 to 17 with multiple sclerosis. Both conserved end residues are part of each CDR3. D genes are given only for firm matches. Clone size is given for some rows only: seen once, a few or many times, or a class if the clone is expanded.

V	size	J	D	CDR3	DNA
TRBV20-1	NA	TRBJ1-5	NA	CSASPPGSNQPQHF	TGCAGTGCTTCTCCCCCCGGGAGCAATCAGCCCCAGCATTTT
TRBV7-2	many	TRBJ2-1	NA	CASSLMSGNEQFF	TGTGCCAGCAGCTTAATGAGCGGGAATGAGCAGTTCTTC
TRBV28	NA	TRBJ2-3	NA	CASSFPVTSTDTQYF	TGTGCCAGCAGTTTCCCGGTCACCAGCACAGATACGCAGTATTTT
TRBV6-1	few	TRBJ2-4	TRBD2	CASSEWGLAGGLAKNIQYF	TGTGCCAGCAGTGAATGGGGACTAGCGGGAGGACTAGCCAAAAACATTCAGTACTTC
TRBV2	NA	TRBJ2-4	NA	CASRMGEGGEQYF	TGTGCCAGCAGGATGGGAGAGGGCGGGGAGCAGTACTTC
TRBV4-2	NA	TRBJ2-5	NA	CASSQVNSAQETQYF	TGTGCCAGCAGCCAAGTAAATAGCGCCCAAGAGACCCAGTACTTC
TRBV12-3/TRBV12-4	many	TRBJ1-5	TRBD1	CASSLRTGGTNQPQHF	TGTGCCAGCAGTCTCCGGACAGGGGGGACCAATCAGCCCCAGCATTTT
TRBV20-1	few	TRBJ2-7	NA	CSASIVSPFRHEQYF	TGCAGTGCTAGTATAGTTTCCCCGTTTCGGCACGAGCAGTACTTC
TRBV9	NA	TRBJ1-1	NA	CASSVVPGPNTEAFF	TGTGCCAGCAGCGTAGTACCAGGTCCAAACACTGAAGCTTTCTTT
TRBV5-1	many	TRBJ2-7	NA	CASSLDQIYEQYF	TGCGCCAGCAGCTTGGACCAGATCTACGAGCAGTACTTC
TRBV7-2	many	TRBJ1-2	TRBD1	CASSLDRGGYGYTF	TGTGCCAGCAGCCTAGACAGGGGCGGCTATGGCTACACCTTC
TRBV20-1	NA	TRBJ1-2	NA	CSAKKGTTNYGYTF	TGCAGTGCGAAGAAAGGGACAACTAACTATGGCTACACCTTC
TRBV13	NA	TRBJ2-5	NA	CASSLGSLSVEETQYF	TGTGCCAGCAGCTTAGGTTCACTATCGGTGGAAGAGACCCAGTACTTC
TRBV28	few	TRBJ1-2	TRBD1	CASRTGAGGYTF	TGTGCCAGCAGGACAGGGGCGGGTGGCTACACCTTC
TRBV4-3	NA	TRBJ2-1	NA	CASSPSGGGRKTYEQFF	TGCGCCAGCAGCCCCTCTGGGGGGGGCCGAAAGACGTATGAGCAGTTCTTC
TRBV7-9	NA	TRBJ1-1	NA	CASSYFLQGNTEAFF	TGTGCCAGCAGCTATTTTCTTCAGGGAAACACTGAAGCTTTCTTT
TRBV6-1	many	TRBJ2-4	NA	CASSDDRPAKNIQYF	TGTGCCAGCAGTGACGACAGGCCTGCCAAAAACATTCAGTACTTC
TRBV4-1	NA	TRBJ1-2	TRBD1	CDSSQEQGSGYGYTF	TGCGACAGCAGCCAAGAACAGGGGTCGGGGTATGGCTACACCTTC
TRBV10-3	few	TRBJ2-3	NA	CAIRETSSSTDTQYF	TGTGCCATCAGGGAAACTAGCAGTAGCACAGATACGCAGTATTTT
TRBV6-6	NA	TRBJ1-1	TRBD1	CASISDRGRTEAFF	TGTGCCAGCATCTCTGACAGGGGGCGCACTGAAGCTTTCTTT
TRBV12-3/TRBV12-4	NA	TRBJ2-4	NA	CVSSLEGPGGKNIQYF	TGTGTCAGCAGTTTAGAGGGCCCTGGAGGCAAAAACATTCAGTACTTC
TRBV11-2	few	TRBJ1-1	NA	CASTGNMNTEAFF	TGTGCCAGCACAGGAAACATGAACACTGAAGCTTTCTTT
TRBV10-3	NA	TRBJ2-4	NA	CATQPGDWGKNIQYF	TGTGCCACTCAACCTGGGGACTGGGGCAAAAACATTCAGTACTTC
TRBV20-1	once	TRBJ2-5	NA	CSASGYGEQETQYF	TGCAGTGCTAGCGGCTACGGGGAACAAGAGACCCAGTACTTC
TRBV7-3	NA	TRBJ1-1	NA	CASSLSLGTEAFF	TGTGCCAGCAGCTTATCCCTCGGCACTGAAGCTTTCTTT
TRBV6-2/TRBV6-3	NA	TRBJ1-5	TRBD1	CASSYETGDSNQPQHF	TGTGCCAGCAGTTACGAGACAGGGGACTCCAATCAGCCCCAGCATTTT
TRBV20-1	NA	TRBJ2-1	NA	CSARAHSVSSYNEQFF	TGCAGTGCTAGAGCACATTCTGTCAGCTCCTACAATGAGCAGTTCTTC
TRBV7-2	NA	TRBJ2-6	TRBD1	CASSTTGGGSGANVLTF	TGTGCCAGCAGCACCACAGGGGGCGGATCTGGGGCCAACGTCCTGACTTTC
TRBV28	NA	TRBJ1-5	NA	CASSLMWDTSNQPQHF	TGTGCCAGCAGTTTGATGTGGGACACTAGCAATCAGCCCCAGCATTTT
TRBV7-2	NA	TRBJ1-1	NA	CASSRQGGSTEAFF	TGTGCCAGCAGCCGCCAGGGTGGCAGCACTGAAGCTTTCTTT
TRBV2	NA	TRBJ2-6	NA	CASSRVSGANVLTF	TGTGCCAGCAGTCGGGTCTCTGGGGCCAACGTCCTGACTTTC
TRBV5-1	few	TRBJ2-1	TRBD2	CASSPGTSGNNEQFF	TGCGCCAGCAGCCCCGGGACTAGCGGAAACAATGAGCAGTTCTTC
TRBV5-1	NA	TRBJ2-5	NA	CASSLGGVQETQYF	TGCGCCAGCAGCTTGGGAGGGGTCCAAGAGACCCAGTACTTC
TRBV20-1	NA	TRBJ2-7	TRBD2	CSASSGRSPLEQYF	TGCAGTGCTTCTAGCGGGAGAAGTCCCCTCGAGCAGTACTTC
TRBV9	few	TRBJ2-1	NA	CASSVVPSEQFF	TGTGCCAGCAGCGTAGTCCCTAGTGAGCAGTTCTTC
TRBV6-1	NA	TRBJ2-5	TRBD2	CASNPGGNQETQYF	TGTGCCAGCAACCCGGGAGGGAACCAAGAGACCCAGTACTTC
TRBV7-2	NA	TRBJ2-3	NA	CASSSGGDTQYF	TGTGCCAGCAGTTCTGGGGGCGATACGCAGTATTTT
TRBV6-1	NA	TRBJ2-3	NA	CASIYGWGTDTQYF	TGTGCCAGCATCTACGGGTGGGGCACAGATACGCAGTATTTT
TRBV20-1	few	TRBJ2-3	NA	CSARQNTQYF	TGCAGTGCTAGACAAAATACGCAGTATTTT
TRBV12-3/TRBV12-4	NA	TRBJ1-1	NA	CASSLGIRDITEAFF	TGTGCCAGCAGTTTAGGAATCAGGGATATCACTGAAGCTTTCTTT
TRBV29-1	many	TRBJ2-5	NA	CSVESRDGQYF	TGCAGCGTTGAATCTCGGGATGGGCAGTACTTC
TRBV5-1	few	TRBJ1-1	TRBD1	CASSFGTAGGLNTEAFF	TGCGCCAGCAGCTTTGGGACAGCCGGGGGATTGAACACTGAAGCTTTCTTT
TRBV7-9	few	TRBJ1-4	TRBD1	CPGTGGCRNEKLFF	TGTCCCGGGACAGGGGGCTGTCGGAATGAAAAACTGTTTTTT
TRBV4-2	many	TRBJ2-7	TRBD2	CASSPYGTSGYEQYF	TGTGCCAGCAGCCCTTATGGGACTAGCGGCTACGAGCAGTACTTC